This entry features one TCR beta chain sequence. Produced via immunoSEQ multiplex PCR; TCRdb's table is partial and in-frame only. The sample has 2,000 to 2,500 clones, roughly 40% seen once. This CDR3 has 15 amino acids. CDR1 and CDR2 from the germline V gene are MDHEN and SYDVKM. The V and J ends lost 5 bases and 9 bases, in that order; junction bases with no gene match: 11. This sample is drawn from a study of T cells in localized non-small cell lung cancer. The TCR originated in a man aged 40-75 years with stage II lung adenocarcinoma. The starting material was normal lung tissue next to the tumor, obtained before any cancer treatment. This chain joins TRBV28 and TRBJ2-1, with TRBD1 matching 9 bases. CDR3 amino acids: CASSPTGGSISEQFF. CDR3 sequence (DNA): TGTGCCAGCAGTCCGACAGGGGGGTCTATAAGTGAGCAGTTCTTC.